Below, 19 T cell receptor beta chains from the same sample are listed, as sequenced in a study of T-cell reconstitution after alpha-beta-depleted transplantation in children. Study outcomes and limitations: T-cell numbers and diversity one year post-transplant derived largely from freshly generated T cells.

These TCRs are of unknown antigen specificity. Preparation of the TCRbeta library was carried out with unique molecular identifiers. From the PCR reads, TCRdb called clonotypes with MiXCR, one entry per CDR3 protein. The sample has fewer than 350,000 distinct CDR3 sequences, roughly 8.2% seen once. The sample in question was peripheral blood, obtained 360 days after TCRalphabeta/CD19-depleted stem cell transplant. The receptors were sampled from a female patient between 2 and 15 years old who had a stem cell transplant for Fanconi anemia, so the T cells may come from the graft donor.

At least ten counts were recorded for this clonotype. This CDR3 reads CASSLGLSGTGINYGYTF. For the CDR3, the DNA is TGTGCCAGCAGTCTCGGGTTGTCCGGGACAGGGATTAACTATGGCTACACCTTC. V is TRBV11-1 and J is TRBJ1-2; 9 nucleotides match TRBD1. The CDR3 consists of 18 residues. Germline CDR1 is SGHAT and CDR2 is FQDESV (reference sequence). V lost 6 bases and J lost 1; bases outside the gene matches: 15.

This clonotype was picked up many times. The J gene is TRBJ2-3, the V gene TRBV4-1; TRBD2 agrees at 8 bases. The germline V gene has CDR1 MGHRA and CDR2 YSYEKL. This CDR3 contains 19 residues. The junction had 11 bases not matched to a gene; V was cut back by 0 bases and J by 0 bases. The CDR3 protein is CASSQDPRLAGTSTDTQYF. The DNA for the CDR3 is TGCGCCAGCAGCCAAGATCCCCGGCTAGCGGGTACTAGCACAGATACGCAGTATTTT.

This clonotype has just a few counts. V and J are TRBV5-1 and TRBJ1-1; no definite D call. Germline V gives CDR1 SGHRS, CDR2 YFSETQ. The CDR3 has 13 residues. V was clipped by 2 bases and J by 3 bases, with 8 bases between them. The CDR3 DNA follows: TGCGCCAGCAGCTTTTTCGGTGACACTGAAGCTTTCTTT. This sequence encodes CASSFFGDTEAFF.

The CDR3 sequence is CAPSTIPGTGLGEQYF. The CDR3 nucleotides are TGTGCCCCCTCAACGATTCCGGGGACAGGGCTGGGAGAGCAGTACTTC. The chain employs TRBV27 and TRBJ2-7, with 9 bases identical to TRBD1. The CDR3 extends over 16 amino acids. V lost 11 bases to trimming and J lost 7 bases; unmatched junction nucleotides: 21. Germline V gene sequence: CDR1 MNHEY, CDR2 SMNVEV (reference sequence).

This clonotype was counted only a few times. The V and J genes are TRBV19 and TRBJ2-6, with no clear D. Germline V gene data show CDR1 as LNHDA and CDR2 as SQIVND (reference sequence). The CDR3 sequence is 16 residues long. The V end was cut by 3 bases, the J end by 0 bases, with 9 bases between. The CDR3 DNA sequence: TGTGCCAGTAGTATGCCCGACCACTCTGGGGCCAACGTCCTGACTTTC. Its protein product is CASSMPDHSGANVLTF.

The table lists this clonotype with a few counts. The chain is built from TRBV28 and TRBJ2-6; D unclear. The CDR3 has 16 amino acids. Per the germline V gene, CDR1 is MDHEN and CDR2 is SYDVKM. Trimming removed 5 bases at V and 1 base at J, with 12 bases between. The CDR3 DNA follows: TGTGCCAGCAGTCTCCTTACAGCATCTGGGGCCAACGTCCTGACTTTC. The encoded protein is CASSLLTASGANVLTF.

In its sample, this clonotype was seen a few times. The rearrangement uses TRBV11-2 and TRBJ1-6; perhaps TRBD1 as D (5 bases). From germline, CDR1 is SGHAT and CDR2 FQNNGV. This CDR3 region has 17 residues. Trimming shortened V by 5 bases and J by 7 bases, and 21 bases separated the two germline ends. CDR3: CASSVLSGTPSNSPLHF. For the CDR3, the DNA is TGTGCCAGCAGCGTTCTCTCCGGGACTCCTTCGAATTCACCCCTCCACTTT.

The J gene is TRBJ2-3, the V gene TRBV28; D call uncertain. Germline assignment: CDR1 MDHEN and CDR2 SYDVKM. This CDR3 has 12 residues. V shed 5 bases and J shed 5 bases, with 8 bases lying between them. The CDR3 coding sequence is TGTGCCAGCAGTCCGGACGGAGATACGCAGTATTTT. It codes for CASSPDGDTQYF.

The sample holds one count of this clonotype. This chain links TRBV30 with TRBJ2-7; D not resolved. This CDR3 has 11 residues. Trimming removed 2 bases at V and 3 bases at J, with 5 bases between. From germline, CDR1 is GTSNPN and CDR2 SVGIG (reference sequence). This CDR3 is CAWSRYYEQYF. The CDR3 region has the DNA TGTGCCTGGAGTAGGTACTACGAGCAGTACTTC.

As DNA, the CDR3 is TGCAGTACGGGACAGGGAGGCTATGGCTACACCTTC. This codes for CSTGQGGYGYTF. The chain links TRBV20-1 to TRBJ1-2, with 9 bases fitting TRBD1. Germline CDR1 reads DFQATT; CDR2 reads SNEGSKA (reference sequence). The CDR3 extends over 12 amino acids. Losses at the gene ends were 8 bases for V and 4 bases for J; bases not matched to a gene: 5.

The chain joins TRBV2 to TRBJ2-1; 7 bases map to TRBD1. V was clipped by 1 base and J by 7 bases; unmatched bases: 7. Germline V gives CDR1 SNHLY, CDR2 FYNNEI. This CDR3 has 15 amino acids. This CDR3 reads CASSEVTGERNEQFF. CDR3 DNA sequence: TGTGCCAGCAGTGAAGTAACAGGGGAACGGAATGAGCAGTTCTTC.

This clonotype has ten or more counts. The chain is built from TRBV2 and TRBJ2-1, with D unresolved. The CDR3 is 11 residues long. V shed 8 bases and J shed 6 bases, with 8 bases lying between them. The V gene's germline CDR1 is SNHLY and CDR2 FYNNEI. CDR3 in DNA: TGTGCCAGCTTGGCAAGCAATGAGCAGTTCTTC. It specifies CASLASNEQFF.

J is TRBJ2-5 and V is TRBV7-9; tentatively, D is TRBD2 (6 bases). The germline V and J ends were trimmed by 3 bases and 5 bases, with 16 bases remaining between them. In germline, CDR1 is SEHNR, CDR2 FQNEAQ (reference sequence). This CDR3 spans 15 amino acids. The CDR3 region has the DNA TGTGCCAGCAGCTTCCAGCCGCGCCGGGGGGAGACCCAGTACTTC. Amino acid sequence: CASSFQPRRGETQYF.

This clonotype appeared many times. CDR3 protein: CSVRTTGELFF. The CDR3 bases are TGCAGCGTCCGGACCACCGGGGAGCTGTTTTTT. The chain employs TRBV29-1 and TRBJ2-2; no firm D call. Germline CDR1 and CDR2: SQVTM and ANQGSEA. V gave up 6 bases and J gave up 4 bases, with 6 bases separating them. The CDR3 covers 11 residues.

This clonotype has a count of ten or more. The rearrangement links TRBV20-1 to TRBJ2-4; 9 bases line up with TRBD1. This CDR3 region has 15 residues. Germline CDR1 reads DFQATT; CDR2 reads SNEGSKA (reference sequence). Trimming at V came to 3 bases and at J to 2 bases, leaving 5 bases not matched to a gene. The CDR3 protein is CSARETGGSKNIQYF. The DNA of the CDR3 is TGCAGTGCTAGGGAAACAGGGGGCTCCAAAAACATTCAGTACTTC.

This clonotype was counted at least ten times. The V gene is TRBV29-1, the J gene TRBJ2-7; D is perhaps TRBD2 (5 bases). Between the trimmed V and J ends, which lost 7 bases and 0 bases, there was a span of 10 bases. This CDR3 contains 12 residues. Germline lookup yields CDR1 SQVTM and CDR2 ANQGSEA. This CDR3 reads CSAGSPSYEQYF. DNA for the CDR3: TGCAGCGCGGGGAGCCCCTCCTACGAGCAGTACTTC.

This clonotype was seen at least ten times. This chain's CDR3 is CASSFFSGTGLDTQYF. Here the CDR3 DNA reads TGTGCCAGCAGTTTTTTCTCCGGGACAGGGCTAGATACGCAGTATTTT. The V and J genes are TRBV6-2 or TRBV6-3 and TRBJ2-3; 9 bases are a match to TRBD1. This CDR3 contains 16 residues. V shed 4 bases and J 5 bases; nucleotides not matched to a gene: 10. In germline, CDR1 is MNHEY, CDR2 SVGEGT.

This clonotype has ten or more counts. The chain joins TRBV5-1 to TRBJ2-3; 8 positions agree with TRBD1. This CDR3 spans 14 amino acids. Germline trimming cut 2 bases from V and 5 bases from J; bases unmatched to any gene: 4. Germline CDR1 SGHRS, CDR2 YFSETQ. In nucleotides, the CDR3 is TGCGCCAGCAGCTTAGACAGGGGAGGAGATACGCAGTATTTT. Residues: CASSLDRGGDTQYF.

CDR3 in amino acids: CSVGGTPNTGELFF. CDR3 in DNA: TGCAGCGTCGGGGGGACTCCTAACACCGGGGAGCTGTTTTTT. The chain joins TRBV29-1 to TRBJ2-2, with 7 nucleotides matching TRBD2. CDR1 and CDR2 (germline): SQVTM, ANQGSEA. V dropped 6 bases and J dropped 2; count of bases not matched to a gene: 6. The length of the CDR3 is 14 residues.